The rows below give T cell receptor beta chains drawn from one sample of a study of blood T cells in healthy people across ages. From the 5' RACE reads, TCRdb called clonotypes with MiXCR, one entry per CDR3 protein. Among about 590,000 distinct CDR3 sequences listed, 25% to 35% were seen once. Sequencing was done on a sample of blood. The receptors stem from an elderly woman in good health. Both conserved end residues are part of each CDR3. The D gene is left open where the match is weak. Rows may omit the clone size; those that give it use once, few, many or a size class.

d_call	clone_size	v_call	j_call	cdr3_nt	cdr3_aa
.	.	TRBV4-2	TRBJ2-1	TGTGCCAGCAGCCCCCCCGCCTTCTACAATGAGCAGTTCTTC	CASSPPAFYNEQFF
.	few	TRBV20-1	TRBJ2-3	TGCAGTGCTAGATGGAGGGGCACAGATACGCAGTATTTT	CSARWRGTDTQYF
.	many	TRBV7-6	TRBJ1-3	TGTGCCAGCAGCCCCCTTTTTGAGGGTGGGCGGAACACCATATATTTT	CASSPLFEGGRNTIYF
.	.	TRBV20-1	TRBJ1-1	TGCAGTGTTATCGGGACACCGAACACTGAAGCTTTCTTT	CSVIGTPNTEAFF
TRBD2	.	TRBV7-9	TRBJ2-1	TGTGCCAGCAGCTTAGCTCGGCCCCAAGGCGGGGGGTTATACAATGAGCAGTTCTTC	CASSLARPQGGGLYNEQFF
.	many	TRBV29-1	TRBJ2-3	TGCAGCGTGCGCCAGCAAATTAAGACAGATACGCAGTATTTT	CSVRQQIKTDTQYF
.	.	TRBV27	TRBJ2-7	TGTGCCAGCAGCCGATCAGGTTTCTCCTACGAGCAGTACTTC	CASSRSGFSYEQYF
.	many	TRBV12-3/TRBV12-4	TRBJ2-1	TGTGCCAGCACCACGATGTCGGTGGGGGGCAGGTACAATGAGCAGTTCTTC	CASTTMSVGGRYNEQFF
.	.	TRBV6-6	TRBJ2-7	TGTGCCAGCAGAGACTTACAGGGTACTAACTACGAGCAGTACTTC	CASRDLQGTNYEQYF
.	.	TRBV30	TRBJ1-4	TGTGCCTGGAGCCCGGGACTGGGATTTGCAACTAATGAAAAACTGTTTTTT	CAWSPGLGFATNEKLFF
.	.	TRBV10-3	TRBJ1-4	TGTGCCATCAGTGAGTCCCCAGGGAGTTATGAAAAACTGTTTTTT	CAISESPGSYEKLFF
.	.	TRBV6-5	TRBJ2-1	TGTGCCAGCAGAGGAAGGGGCTCCTACAATGAGCAGTTCTTC	CASRGRGSYNEQFF
TRBD1	many	TRBV29-1	TRBJ2-7	TGCAGCGCCACGACAGGGGCCTACGAGCAGTACTTC	CSATTGAYEQYF
.	once	TRBV14	TRBJ1-2	TGTGCCAGCAGCCGGGGCAGGGGCGGCTACACCTTC	CASSRGRGGYTF
.	many	TRBV20-1	TRBJ2-5	TGCAGTGCCGGGGGGCAAGTCGAGACCCAGTACTTC	CSAGGQVETQYF
TRBD1	few	TRBV5-4	TRBJ2-3	TGTGCCAGCAGCTTGGTCGCGACAGGGGGAGCAGATACGCAGTATTTT	CASSLVATGGADTQYF
TRBD2	few	TRBV3-1	TRBJ2-7	TGTGCCAGCAGCCAAGGGGGGCCGCGGGGGGCGGCCTACGAGCAGTACTTC	CASSQGGPRGAAYEQYF
TRBD1	many	TRBV12-3/TRBV12-4	TRBJ1-4	TGTGCCAGCAGGCGGACAGGGACTGGAACTAATGAAAAACTGTTTTTT	CASRRTGTGTNEKLFF
.	.	TRBV7-2	TRBJ1-1	TGTGCCAGCAGCTTATACAAGGGGGTAAACACTGAAGCTTTCTTT	CASSLYKGVNTEAFF
TRBD2	.	TRBV5-1	TRBJ2-1	TGCGCCAGCAGCCGTCGACTAGCGAATTACAATGAGCAGTTCTTC	CASSRRLANYNEQFF
.	.	TRBV6-6	TRBJ2-7	TGTGCCAGCAGTTATCGGCCGGGGGCTGACAACGAGCAGTACTTC	CASSYRPGADNEQYF
.	.	TRBV10-3	TRBJ1-3	TGTGCCATCAGTGAGGCCGGAGACGGCACCATATATTTT	CAISEAGDGTIYF
.	many	TRBV20-1	TRBJ2-5	TGCAGTGCTAGCGCTTTTGGGGGGGCCGAAGAGACCCAGTACTTC	CSASAFGGAEETQYF
TRBD2	many	TRBV15	TRBJ2-2	TGTGCCACCAGCGGGAAGCCTAGCGGGGGGGTGACCGGGGAGCTGTTTTTT	CATSGKPSGGVTGELFF
TRBD1	.	TRBV7-2	TRBJ1-3	TGTGCCAGCAGCACCCGGGACAGGGGAGCCGGAAACACCATATATTTT	CASSTRDRGAGNTIYF
.	few	TRBV20-1	TRBJ1-4	TGCAGTGCTAGAGCCGTCCTCGGGGGCGGACACGGTGAAAAACTGTTTTTT	CSARAVLGGGHGEKLFF
.	few	TRBV11-1	TRBJ1-1	TGTGCCAGCAGCATGGCGGGGTCGGACACTGAAGCTTTCTTT	CASSMAGSDTEAFF
.	few	TRBV2	TRBJ2-5	TGTGCCAGCAGTGACCGGGGCCCCGGTCTGGCCCAGTACTTC	CASSDRGPGLAQYF
.	many	TRBV18	TRBJ2-5	TGTGCCAGCACCTTTGGGTCCCAGCCCTACCAAGAGACCCAGTACTTC	CASTFGSQPYQETQYF
.	.	TRBV5-1	TRBJ2-6	TGCGCCGGCAGCTTGGCAGGGGACGGGGCCAACGTCCTAACTTTC	CAGSLAGDGANVLTF
.	few	TRBV6-1	TRBJ2-3	TGTGCCAGCAGCGCAGAAGGGGATACGCAGTATTTT	CASSAEGDTQYF
TRBD2	many	TRBV9	TRBJ2-7	TGTGCCAGCAGCGAAACGCGGGGGGCCGAGCAGTACTTC	CASSETRGAEQYF
.	.	TRBV9	TRBJ1-2	TGTGCCAGCAGCGTAGCGACGGGAGGGCTATACTCCTACACCTTC	CASSVATGGLYSYTF
.	many	TRBV24-1	TRBJ2-3	TGTGCCACCAGCGACAGAAGCACAGATACGCAGTATTTT	CATSDRSTDTQYF
TRBD2	.	TRBV6-2/TRBV6-3	TRBJ2-1	TGTGCCAGCTCCTATCCCGGGCGGGGGGGCTCCTACAATGAGCAGTTCTTC	CASSYPGRGGSYNEQFF
.	.	TRBV7-8	TRBJ1-1	TGTGCCAGCAGCCCAGGGGTCTCAGGTCTTGTGACTGAAGCTTTCTTT	CASSPGVSGLVTEAFF
TRBD2	many	TRBV2	TRBJ2-3	TGTGCCAGCGGGGATCAGAGGGGAGGGACAGATACGCAGTATTTT	CASGDQRGGTDTQYF
TRBD1	many	TRBV14	TRBJ1-5	TGTGCCAGCAGCCAGGGGACAGGGCCCAATCAGCCCCAGCATTTT	CASSQGTGPNQPQHF
.	.	TRBV28	TRBJ2-1	TGTGCCAGCGAACAGAGATTTAGCTCCTACAATGAGCAGTTCTTC	CASEQRFSSYNEQFF
TRBD1	few	TRBV7-2	TRBJ1-1	TGTGCCAGCAGCTTATCACACCAAGACAGGGGCGTTAGGAACACTGAAGCTTTCTTT	CASSLSHQDRGVRNTEAFF
TRBD2	few	TRBV29-1	TRBJ2-7	TGCAGCGTTGAATCCGGAGGAGCGGGGGTTAGCTCCTACAATGAGCAGTACTTC	CSVESGGAGVSSYNEQYF
.	many	TRBV6-5	TRBJ1-1	TGTGCCAGCAGTTACAACGGGAACACTGAAGCTTTCTTT	CASSYNGNTEAFF
TRBD2	many	TRBV7-8	TRBJ2-3	TGTGCCAGCAGCTCCCGGACTAGCGGGGGCGGGGATACGCAGTATTTT	CASSSRTSGGGDTQYF
TRBD2	many	TRBV7-3	TRBJ2-1	TGTGCCAGCAGCCTACTCCCGGGGGGACGCTCCTACAATGAGCAGTTCTTC	CASSLLPGGRSYNEQFF
TRBD1	few	TRBV20-1	TRBJ2-7	TGCAGTGCTAGTTGGACAGGGGGCTACTGCTACGAGCAGTACTTC	CSASWTGGYCYEQYF
.	.	TRBV6-4	TRBJ2-7	TGTGCCAGGCGAGGGGCACTCGGGTGCCTTAAGGGGTCCTACGAGCAGTACTTC	CARRGALGCLKGSYEQYF
.	once	TRBV28	TRBJ1-1	TGTGCCAGCAGGGACAACATACAGCGAACTGAAGTTTTCTTT	CASRDNIQRTEVFF
.	many	TRBV7-9	TRBJ2-3	TGTGCCAGCAGCTTATACGCAGATACGCAGTATTTT	CASSLYADTQYF
.	many	TRBV5-1	TRBJ1-1	TGCGCCAGCAGCTTGGCCGATCGGGGGGGTAGCACTGAAGCTTTCTTT	CASSLADRGGSTEAFF
.	.	TRBV30	TRBJ1-5	TGTGCCTGGACCTTACAGGGAGCCAATCAGCCCCAGCATTTT	CAWTLQGANQPQHF
.	few	TRBV30	TRBJ1-2	TGTGCCTGGAGCCCCGGGCCGTCGGGCTACACCTTC	CAWSPGPSGYTF
.	.	TRBV28	TRBJ2-1	TGTGCGAGCTTCCTCAATGAGCAGTTCTTC	CASFLNEQFF
.	few	TRBV20-1	TRBJ2-7	TGCAGTGCCCCCGGGGGCAGGGGTGGTTACGAGCAGTACTTC	CSAPGGRGGYEQYF